The entry below describes one T cell receptor (beta chain). Its antigen is not identified. The data stem from a study of PD-1 blockade in mismatch repair-deficient tumors. Study overall: Enrolled about 2012-2017, patients had progressing, pretreated mismatch repair-deficient cancers of about twelve types. Study results and caveats: Tumor-resident clones, often absent from pretreatment blood, expanded after pembrolizumab and then contracted.

Assay used: immunoSEQ multiplex PCR; TCRdb lists only in-frame clones, some missing. The data hold about 39,000 clones, with 65% to 85% observed a single time. This CDR3 has 16 amino acids. After removal of 2 bases from V and 4 bases from J, the junction contained 5 bases not matched to a gene. The germline gives CDR1 MNHEY, CDR2 SVGAGI. The clonotype comes from an adult with mismatch repair-deficient cancer. The starting material was PBMCs, obtained around 38 weeks after starting pembrolizumab. V gene TRBV6-5 combines with J gene TRBJ2-1, with TRBD2 matching over 10 bases. In DNA, the CDR3 is TGTGCCAGCAGTTACGCGACTAGCGGGTCGTACAATGAGCAGTTCTTC. It encodes CASSYATSGSYNEQFF.